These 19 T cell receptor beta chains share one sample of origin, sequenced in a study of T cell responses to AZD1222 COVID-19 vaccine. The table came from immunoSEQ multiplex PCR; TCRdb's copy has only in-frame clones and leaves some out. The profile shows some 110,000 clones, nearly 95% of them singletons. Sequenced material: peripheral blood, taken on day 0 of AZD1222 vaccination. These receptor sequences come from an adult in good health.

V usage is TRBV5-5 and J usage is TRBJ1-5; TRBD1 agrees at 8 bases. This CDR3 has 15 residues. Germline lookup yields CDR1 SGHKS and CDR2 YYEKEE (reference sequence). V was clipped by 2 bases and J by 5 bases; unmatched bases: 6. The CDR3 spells CASSFLGQGYQPQHF. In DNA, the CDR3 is TGTGCCAGCAGCTTCCTTGGACAGGGCTATCAGCCCCAGCATTTT.

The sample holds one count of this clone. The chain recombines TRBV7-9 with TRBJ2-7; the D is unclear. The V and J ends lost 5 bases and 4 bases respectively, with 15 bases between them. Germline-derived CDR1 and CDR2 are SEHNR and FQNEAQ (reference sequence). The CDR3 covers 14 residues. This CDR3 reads CASSPPLGLYEQYF. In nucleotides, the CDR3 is TGTGCCAGCAGCCCCCCGCTAGGGTTATACGAGCAGTACTTC. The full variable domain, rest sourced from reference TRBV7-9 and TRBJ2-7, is DTGVSQNPRHKITKRGQNVTFRCDPISEHNRLYWYRQTLGQGPEFLTYFQNEAQLEKSRLLSDRFSAERPKGSFSTLEIQRTEQGDSAMYLCASSPPLGLYEQYFGPGTRLTVT.

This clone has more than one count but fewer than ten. CDR3 amino acids: CASSRGGVRYSNQPQHF. The CDR3, as DNA: TGCGCCAGCAGTCGGGGAGGGGTGAGGTATAGCAATCAGCCCCAGCATTTT. The chain carries TRBV23-1 and TRBJ1-5; perhaps TRBD1 as D (5 bases). TRBV23-1 is classed as an ORF, of uncertain function. The ends were cut back, 4 bases at V and 0 bases at J, with 16 bases in the middle. CDR3 size: 17 residues.

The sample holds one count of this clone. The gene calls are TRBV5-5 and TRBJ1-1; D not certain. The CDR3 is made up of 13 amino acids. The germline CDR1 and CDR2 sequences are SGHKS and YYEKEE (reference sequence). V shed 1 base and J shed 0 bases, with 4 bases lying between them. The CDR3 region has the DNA TGTGCCAGCAGCTTGAGTCTGAACACTGAAGCTTTCTTT. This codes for CASSLSLNTEAFF. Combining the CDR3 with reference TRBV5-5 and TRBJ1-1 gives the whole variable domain DAGVTQSPTHLIKTRGQQVTLRCSPISGHKSVSWYQQVLGQGPQFIFQYYEKEERGRGNFPDRFSARQFPNYSSELNVNALLLGDSALYLCASSLSLNTEAFFGQGTRLTVV.

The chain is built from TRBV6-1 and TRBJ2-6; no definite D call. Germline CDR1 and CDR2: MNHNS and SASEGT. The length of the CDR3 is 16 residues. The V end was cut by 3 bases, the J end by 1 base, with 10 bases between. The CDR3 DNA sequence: TGTGCCAGCAGTGACAGGATCCGTTCTGGGGCCAACGTCCTGACTTTC. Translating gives CASSDRIRSGANVLTF.

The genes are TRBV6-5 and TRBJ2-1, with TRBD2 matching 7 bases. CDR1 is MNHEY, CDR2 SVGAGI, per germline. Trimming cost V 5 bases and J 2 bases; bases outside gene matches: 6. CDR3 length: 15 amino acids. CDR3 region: CASSRLALTYNEQFF. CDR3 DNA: TGTGCCAGCAGTCGACTAGCTCTTACCTACAATGAGCAGTTCTTC.

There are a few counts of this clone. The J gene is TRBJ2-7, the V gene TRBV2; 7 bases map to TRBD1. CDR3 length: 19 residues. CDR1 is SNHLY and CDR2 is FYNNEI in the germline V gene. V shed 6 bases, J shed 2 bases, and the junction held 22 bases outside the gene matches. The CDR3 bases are TGTGCCAGCAGCTCCGGCCTGGACAGGCGAACCCTTGGGACCTACGAGCAGTACTTC. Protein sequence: CASSSGLDRRTLGTYEQYF.

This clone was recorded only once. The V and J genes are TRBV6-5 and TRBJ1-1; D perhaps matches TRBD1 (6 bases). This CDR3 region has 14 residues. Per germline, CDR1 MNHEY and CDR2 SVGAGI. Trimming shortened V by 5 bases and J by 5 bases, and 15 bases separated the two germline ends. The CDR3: CASSTPYRATEAFF. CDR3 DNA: TGTGCCAGCAGTACCCCCTACAGGGCGACTGAAGCTTTCTTT.

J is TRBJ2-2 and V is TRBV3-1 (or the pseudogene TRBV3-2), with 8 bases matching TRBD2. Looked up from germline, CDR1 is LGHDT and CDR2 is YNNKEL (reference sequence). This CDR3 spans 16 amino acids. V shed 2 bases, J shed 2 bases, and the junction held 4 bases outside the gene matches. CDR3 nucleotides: TGTGCCAGCAGCCAACTACTAGCGGATAACACCGGGGAGCTGTTTTTT. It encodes CASSQLLADNTGELFF.

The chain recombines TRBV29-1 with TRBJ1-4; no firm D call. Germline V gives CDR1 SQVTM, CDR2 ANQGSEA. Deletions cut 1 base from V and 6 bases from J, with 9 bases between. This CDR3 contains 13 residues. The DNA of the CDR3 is TGCAGCGTTGAAGGGGGTAAAGATGAAAAACTGTTTTTT. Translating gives CSVEGGKDEKLFF.

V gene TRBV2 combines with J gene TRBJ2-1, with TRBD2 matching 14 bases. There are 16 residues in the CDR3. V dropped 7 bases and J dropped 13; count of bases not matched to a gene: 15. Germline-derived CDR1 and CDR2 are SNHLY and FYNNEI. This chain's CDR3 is CASNLPPGLAGVYQFF. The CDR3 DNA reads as TGTGCCAGCAATCTCCCCCCGGGACTAGCGGGAGTGTACCAGTTCTTC.

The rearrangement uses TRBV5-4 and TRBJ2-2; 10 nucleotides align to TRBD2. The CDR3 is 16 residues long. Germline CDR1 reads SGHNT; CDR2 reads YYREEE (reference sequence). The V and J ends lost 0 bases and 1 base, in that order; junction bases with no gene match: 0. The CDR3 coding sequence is TGTGCCAGCAGCTTGGCTAGCGGGAGGAACACCGGGGAGCTGTTTTTT. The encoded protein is CASSLASGRNTGELFF.

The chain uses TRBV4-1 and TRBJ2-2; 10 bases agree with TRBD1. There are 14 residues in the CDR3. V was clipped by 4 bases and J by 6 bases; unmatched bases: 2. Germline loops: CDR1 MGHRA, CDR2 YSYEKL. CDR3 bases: TGCGCCAGCAGCCCGACAGGGGGCCCCGGGGAGCTGTTTTTT. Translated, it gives CASSPTGGPGELFF.

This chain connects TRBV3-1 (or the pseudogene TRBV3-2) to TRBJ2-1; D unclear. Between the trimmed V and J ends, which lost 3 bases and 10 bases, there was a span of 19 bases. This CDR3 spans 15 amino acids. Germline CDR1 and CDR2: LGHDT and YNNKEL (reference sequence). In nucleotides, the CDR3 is TGTGCCAGCAGCCATTCGTCTAATAGGCTCGAAGAGCAGTTCTTC. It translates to CASSHSSNRLEEQFF.

The chain's CDR3 is CASSPDYLRTDTQYF. The DNA for the CDR3 is TGTGCCAGCAGCCCGGACTATCTACGCACAGATACGCAGTATTTT. V is TRBV7-3 and J is TRBJ2-3, with TRBD2 as a possible D gene (6 bases). CDR1 SGHTA and CDR2 FQGTGA come from the germline V gene. The V end lost 5 bases, the J end lost 1 base, and 13 bases lay between the germline ends. The length of the CDR3 is 15 residues. Using reference TRBV7-3 and TRBJ2-3 for the parts outside the CDR3, the full variable domain is GAGVSQTPSNKVTEKGKYVELRCDPISGHTALYWYRQSLGQGPEFLIYFQGTGAADDSGLPNDRFFAVRPEGSVSTLKIQRTERGDSAVYLCASSPDYLRTDTQYFGPGTRLTVL.

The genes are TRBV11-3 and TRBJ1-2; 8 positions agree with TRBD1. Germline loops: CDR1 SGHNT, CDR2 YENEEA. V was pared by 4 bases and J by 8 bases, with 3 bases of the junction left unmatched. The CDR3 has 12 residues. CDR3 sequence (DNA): TGTGCCAGCAGCTCCCGGACAGGGGGCTACACCTTC. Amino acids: CASSSRTGGYTF.

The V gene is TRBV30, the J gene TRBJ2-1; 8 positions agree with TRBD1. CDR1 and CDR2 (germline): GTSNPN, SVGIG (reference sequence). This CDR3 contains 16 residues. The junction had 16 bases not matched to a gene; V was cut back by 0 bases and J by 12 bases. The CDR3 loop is CAWSVLGQGITVAQFF. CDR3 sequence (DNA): TGTGCCTGGAGTGTATTAGGACAGGGCATAACAGTTGCGCAGTTCTTC.

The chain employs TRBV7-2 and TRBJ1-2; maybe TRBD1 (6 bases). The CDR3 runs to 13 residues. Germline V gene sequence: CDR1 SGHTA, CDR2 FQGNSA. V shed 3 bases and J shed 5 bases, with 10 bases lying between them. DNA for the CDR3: TGTGCCAGCAGCTTTTGGACAGTTTATGGCTACACCTTC. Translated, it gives CASSFWTVYGYTF. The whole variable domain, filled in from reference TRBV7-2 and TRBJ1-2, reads GAGVSQSPSNKVTEKGKDVELRCDPISGHTALYWYRQSLGQGLEFLIYFQGNSAPDKSGLPSDRFSAERTGGSVSTLTIQRTQQEDSAVYLCASSFWTVYGYTFGSGTRLTVV.

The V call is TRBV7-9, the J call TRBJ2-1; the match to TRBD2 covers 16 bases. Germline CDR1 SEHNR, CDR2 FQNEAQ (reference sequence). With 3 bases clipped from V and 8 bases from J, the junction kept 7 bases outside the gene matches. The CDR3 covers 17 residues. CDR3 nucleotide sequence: TGTGCCAGCAGCTTGTCGGGACTAGCGGGAGGGCTGGATGAGCAGTTCTTC. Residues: CASSLSGLAGGLDEQFF. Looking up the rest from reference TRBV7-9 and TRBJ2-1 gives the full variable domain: DTGVSQNPRHKITKRGQNVTFRCDPISEHNRLYWYRQTLGQGPEFLTYFQNEAQLEKSRLLSDRFSAERPKGSFSTLEIQRTEQGDSAMYLCASSLSGLAGGLDEQFFGPGTRLTVL.